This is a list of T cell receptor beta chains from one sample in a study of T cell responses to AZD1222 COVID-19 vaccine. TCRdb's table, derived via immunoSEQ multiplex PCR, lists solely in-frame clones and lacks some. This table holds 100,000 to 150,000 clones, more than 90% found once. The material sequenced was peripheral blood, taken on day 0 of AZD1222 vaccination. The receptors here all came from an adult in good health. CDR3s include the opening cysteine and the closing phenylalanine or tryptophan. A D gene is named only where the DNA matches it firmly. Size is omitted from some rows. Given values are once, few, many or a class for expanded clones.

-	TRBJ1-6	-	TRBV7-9	CASSLGDTHSPLHF	TGTGCCAGCAGCTTAGGCGACACCCATTCACCCCTCCACTTT
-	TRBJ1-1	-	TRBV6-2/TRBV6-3	CASSYTEGRLNTEAFF	TGTGCCAGCAGTTACACCGAGGGCAGGCTGAACACTGAAGCTTTCTTT
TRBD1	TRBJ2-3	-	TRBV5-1	CASSTGTGGLSADTQYF	TGCGCCAGCAGTACAGGGACAGGGGGCCTTTCAGCAGATACGCAGTATTTT
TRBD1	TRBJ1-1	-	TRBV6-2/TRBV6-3	CASSYPDRGSMNTEAFF	TGTGCCAGCAGTTACCCAGACAGGGGTTCTATGAACACTGAAGCTTTCTTT
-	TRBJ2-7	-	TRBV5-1	CASSLEAGATHEQYF	TGCGCCAGCAGCTTGGAAGCGGGTGCAACCCACGAGCAGTACTTC
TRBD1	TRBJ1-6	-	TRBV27	CASSSGQGINSPLHF	TGTGCCAGCAGTTCCGGACAGGGGATTAATTCACCCCTCCACTTT
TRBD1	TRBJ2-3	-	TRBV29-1	CSATGTDLGDTQYF	TGCAGCGCCACCGGGACAGATCTAGGTGATACGCAGTATTTT
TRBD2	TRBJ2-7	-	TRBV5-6	CASSLALAGADEQYF	TGTGCCAGCAGCTTGGCTTTAGCGGGAGCGGACGAGCAGTACTTC
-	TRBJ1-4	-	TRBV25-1	CASSEWGTHNEKLFF	TGTGCCAGCAGTGAATGGGGCACACATAATGAAAAACTGTTTTTT
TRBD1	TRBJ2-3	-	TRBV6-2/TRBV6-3	CASSSLDREAQYF	TGTGCCAGCAGTAGCCTGGACAGGGAGGCGCAGTATTTT
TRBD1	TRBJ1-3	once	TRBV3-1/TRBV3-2	CASSQDRQGGGNTIYF	TGTGCCAGCAGCCAAGATCGACAGGGCGGGGGAAACACCATATATTTT
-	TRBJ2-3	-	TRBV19	CASSIALTDTQYF	TGTGCCAGTAGTATAGCTCTCACAGATACGCAGTATTTT